This TCR beta chain is from a study of Graves' ophthalmopathy and Graves' hyperthyroidism. 8 amino acids form the CDR3, both terminal residues included. From germline, CDR1 is SQVTM and CDR2 ANQGSEA. Beta-chain TCR CDR3 regions were amplified from RNA transcripts. Investigators did first-round RT-PCR with HTBI primers, then second-round multiplex PCR. TCRdb ran MiXCR on the multiplex PCR reads and lists one entry per CDR3 protein. Among over a million distinct CDR3 sequences listed, 35% to 40% were seen once. Comments on this clonotype: This is likely a read error, given that the CDR3 carries no conserved phenylalanine or tryptophan at its end. The limits of the CDR3 on the DNA are not certain, so only TCRdb's listed CDR3 is given.

The sequencing input was peripheral blood or thyroid tissue (not recorded which). This sequence was found in an adult man with Graves' hyperthyroidism. The genes are TRBV29-1 and TRBJ2-5; TRBD1 reflects the table's D call only, with no check against the DNA. This chain's CDR3 is CSVEDRDS.